The 20 T cell receptor beta chains below were found in one sample sequenced in a study of early T cells in non-severe SARS-CoV-2 infection. From the 5' RACE reads, TCRdb called clonotypes with MiXCR, one entry per CDR3 protein. Here the sample spans 57,000 or so distinct CDR3 sequences, roughly 13% being singletons. The sample taken for sequencing was whole blood. The receptors stem from an adult who was a healthcare worker with PCR-confirmed SARS-CoV-2 infection or an uninfected control (not recorded which).

The J gene is TRBJ2-1, the V gene TRBV7-9; tentative D call: TRBD1 (5 bases). Germline CDR1 and CDR2: SEHNR and FQNEAQ (reference sequence). Trimming removed 2 bases at V and 8 bases at J, with 16 bases between. The CDR3 sequence is 15 residues long. For the CDR3, the DNA is TGTGCCAGCAGCTTAAACCGCCAGGGTCGGTATGAGCAGTTCTTC. This sequence encodes CASSLNRQGRYEQFF.

This clonotype was counted at least ten times. This chain connects TRBV6-2 or TRBV6-3 to TRBJ2-7; D is possibly TRBD1 (6 bases). V was pared by 3 bases and J by 3 bases, with 12 bases between. Germline V gene sequence: CDR1 MNHEY, CDR2 SVGEGT. The CDR3 is made up of 14 amino acids. CDR3 in amino acids: CASSYRTGFYEQYF. CDR3 DNA sequence: TGTGCCAGCAGTTATCGCACAGGGTTCTACGAGCAGTACTTC.

This clonotype was picked up a small number of times. The chain carries TRBV3-1 and TRBJ1-5; D call uncertain. CDR1 and CDR2 (germline): LGHDT, YNNKEL (reference sequence). Between the trimmed V and J ends, which lost 4 bases and 6 bases, there was a span of 10 bases. The CDR3 has 13 residues. CDR3 in amino acids: CASSLMGSQPQHF. The DNA of the CDR3 is TGTGCCAGCAGCCTTATGGGGAGTCAGCCCCAGCATTTT.

This clonotype was counted only a few times. This chain uses TRBV20-1 with TRBJ2-1, with D possibly TRBD2 on 6 matching bases. Trimming shortened V by 6 bases and J by 4 bases, and 16 bases separated the two germline ends. CDR1 and CDR2 from the germline V gene are DFQATT and SNEGSKA (reference sequence). CDR3 length: 14 residues. In DNA, the CDR3 is TGCAGTGCACTTGGGCGGGGAGCTTACAATGAGCAGTTCTTC. Its protein product is CSALGRGAYNEQFF.

This clonotype was found many times. The chain is built from TRBV28 and TRBJ1-1; D perhaps matches TRBD1 (6 bases). Trimming removed 3 bases at V and 0 bases at J, with 14 bases between. In germline, CDR1 is MDHEN, CDR2 SYDVKM. This CDR3 has 16 residues. For the CDR3, the DNA is TGTGCCAGCAGTTTTGCGACAGGAGCAATGAACACTGAAGCTTTCTTT. Translated, it gives CASSFATGAMNTEAFF.

A word on this clonotype: This may come from a read error, since a much larger clone is one base off. The chain couples TRBV7-6 to TRBJ1-4; D possibly corresponds to TRBD1 (6 bases). Germline V lookup: CDR1 SGHVS, CDR2 FNYEAQ. The length of the CDR3 is 15 residues. The chain's CDR3 is CASSLYGQTNGKLFF. The CDR3 nucleotides read TGTGCCAGCAGCTTATACGGACAGACTAATGGAAAACTGTTTTTT.

The V gene is TRBV9, the J gene TRBJ2-1, with 12 bases matching TRBD2. The CDR3 is 16 amino acids. The germline V gene encodes CDR1 SGDLS and CDR2 YYNGEE. V dropped 0 bases and J dropped 7; count of bases not matched to a gene: 5. DNA of the CDR3: TGTGCCAGCAGCGTAGGAGGCCTAGCGGGAGGGAATGAGCAGTTCTTC. Its protein is CASSVGGLAGGNEQFF. Variable domain in full (rest from reference TRBV9 and TRBJ2-1): DSGVTQTPKHLITATGQRVTLRCSPRSGDLSVYWYQQSLDQGLQFLIQYYNGEERAKGNILERFSAQQFPDLHSELNLSSLELGDSALYFCASSVGGLAGGNEQFFGPGTRLTVL.

This clonotype has at least ten counts. The chain couples TRBV5-6 to TRBJ2-4; a possible D gene is TRBD2 (5 bases). Trimming cost V 7 bases and J 7 bases, with 12 bases left between them. Looked up from germline, CDR1 is SGHDT and CDR2 is YYEEEE. This CDR3 is 12 amino acids long. CDR3 sequence: CASGSQGNIQYF. The CDR3 DNA follows: TGTGCCAGCGGGAGCCAAGGGAACATTCAGTACTTC. Combining the CDR3 with reference TRBV5-6 and TRBJ2-4 gives the whole variable domain DAGVTQSPTHLIKTRGQQVTLRCSPKSGHDTVSWYQQALGQGPQFIFQYYEEEERQRGNFPDRFSGHQFPNYSSELNVNALLLGDSALYLCASGSQGNIQYFGAGTRLSVL.

This clonotype has a handful of counts. The chain employs TRBV7-3 and TRBJ2-2; either TRBD1 or TRBD2 may fit D (5 bases each). This CDR3 is built from 15 residues. Trimming took 1 base from V and 3 from J, leaving 9 bases between them. Germline CDR1 reads SGHTA; CDR2 reads FQGTGA. The CDR3, as DNA: TGTGCCAGCAGCTTAATGGGGGTTGACACCGGGGAGCTGTTTTTT. This translates into CASSLMGVDTGELFF.

The V and J genes are TRBV29-1 and TRBJ1-1; D is ambiguous. This CDR3 region has 13 residues. With 4 bases removed from V and 2 bases from J, the gap between germline ends came to 11 bases. Germline V gene sequence: CDR1 SQVTM, CDR2 ANQGSEA. The CDR3 protein is CSVADGSNTEAFF. In DNA, the CDR3 is TGCAGCGTTGCCGACGGAAGCAACACTGAAGCTTTCTTT.

This clonotype appeared a few times. The chain carries TRBV10-3 and TRBJ2-3; no clear D. With 5 bases removed from V and 4 bases from J, the gap between germline ends came to 4 bases. CDR1 ENHRY and CDR2 SYGVKD come from the germline V gene. The CDR3 spans 11 residues. This chain's CDR3 is CAISPSDTQYF. CDR3 sequence (DNA): TGTGCCATCAGTCCCTCAGATACGCAGTATTTT.

This clonotype is termed medium-sized. The chain is built from TRBV7-9 and TRBJ1-1; D unresolved. The V and J ends lost 1 base and 5 bases respectively, with 5 bases between them. There are 12 residues in the CDR3. Germline lookup yields CDR1 SEHNR and CDR2 FQNEAQ (reference sequence). CDR3 nucleotides: TGTGCCAGCAGCTTAGTAGTTACTGAAGCTTTCTTT. Translated, it gives CASSLVVTEAFF. The variable domain in full, completed from reference TRBV7-9 and TRBJ1-1, reads DTGVSQNPRHKITKRGQNVTFRCDPISEHNRLYWYRQTLGQGPEFLTYFQNEAQLEKSRLLSDRFSAERPKGSFSTLEIQRTEQGDSAMYLCASSLVVTEAFFGQGTRLTVV.

The table lists this clonotype with many counts. This chain connects TRBV7-6 to TRBJ1-2; 7 bases are shared with TRBD1. This CDR3 is 15 amino acids long. V was clipped by 5 bases and J by 7 bases; unmatched bases: 13. Germline V gene lookup returns CDR1 SGHVS and CDR2 FNYEAQ. The CDR3 loop is CASSTLPGQSTGYTF. CDR3 nucleotides: TGTGCCAGCAGCACCTTACCGGGACAGTCGACTGGCTACACCTTC. The entire variable domain, with the rest obtained from reference TRBV7-6 and TRBJ1-2, is as follows: GAGVSQSPRYKVTKRGQDVALRCDPISGHVSLYWYRQALGQGPEFLTYFNYEAQQDKSGLPNDRFSAERPEGSISTLTIQRTEQRDSAMYRCASSTLPGQSTGYTFGSGTRLTVV.

This clonotype appeared a few times. The DNA for the CDR3 is TGCGCCAGCAGCTTAGGGAGCGGCAGTTACAATGAGCAGTTCTTC. The encoded protein is CASSLGSGSYNEQFF. The chain uses TRBV5-1 and TRBJ2-1; tentative D call: TRBD2 (5 bases). Trimming took off 2 bases at V and 4 bases at J, with 13 bases between the two ends. This CDR3 has 15 residues. The germline gives CDR1 SGHRS, CDR2 YFSETQ.

This chain joins TRBV4-3 and TRBJ1-2; D is unclear. The CDR3 is made up of 14 amino acids. The V end lost 0 bases, the J end lost 4 bases, and 9 bases lay between the germline ends. Looked up from germline, CDR1 is LGHNA and CDR2 is YSLEER. CDR3 sequence (DNA): TGCGCCAGCAGCCAAGATACGAGCGGCTATGGCTACACCTTC. As protein: CASSQDTSGYGYTF.

The chain uses TRBV6-5 and TRBJ2-1, with unresolved D. The germline V and J ends were trimmed by 2 bases and 6 bases, with 2 bases remaining between them. CDR3 size: 11 residues. Germline V lookup: CDR1 MNHEY, CDR2 SVGAGI. CDR3 region: CASSYSNEQFF. The CDR3 region has the DNA TGTGCCAGCAGTTACAGCAATGAGCAGTTCTTC.

The CDR3 sequence: CASSLGVLAKNIQYF. The CDR3 DNA reads as TGTGCCAGCAGTTTAGGAGTACTAGCCAAAAACATTCAGTACTTC. This chain connects TRBV12-3 or TRBV12-4 to TRBJ2-4; D is undetermined. The CDR3 is made up of 15 amino acids. V lost 1 base and J 0 bases, leaving 7 bases between the germline ends.

This clonotype has a count of ten or more. The rearrangement links TRBV4-3 to TRBJ2-1; TRBD2 matches 14 bases. Germline V gene data show CDR1 as LGHNA and CDR2 as YSLEER. The V and J ends lost 4 bases and 8 bases, in that order; junction bases with no gene match: 13. The CDR3 loop spans 18 amino acids. CDR3 protein: CASSPTPIGTSGGHEQFF. The CDR3 DNA reads TGCGCCAGCAGCCCAACACCGATCGGGACTAGCGGGGGCCATGAGCAGTTCTTC.

This clonotype appeared many times. This chain joins TRBV20-1 and TRBJ2-5; 7 bases match TRBD1. After removal of 2 bases from V and 2 bases from J, the junction contained 14 bases not matched to a gene. Germline values: CDR1 DFQATT, CDR2 SNEGSKA (reference sequence). The CDR3 runs to 17 residues. The chain's CDR3 is CSARPTNRGGIQETQYF. CDR3 DNA: TGCAGTGCTAGACCAACCAACAGGGGTGGTATTCAAGAGACCCAGTACTTC.

On this clonotype: One end of the junction varies from germline; a read error may be responsible. V usage is TRBV13 and J usage is TRBJ2-1, with D perhaps matching TRBD2 (6 bases). The CDR3 is 15 residues long. Germline V gene data show CDR1 as PRHDT and CDR2 as FYEKMQ (reference sequence). The CDR3 DNA follows: TGTGCCAGCAGCCAGACCGGGACTGGATACAATGTGCAGTTCTTC. Translating it yields CASSQTGTGYNVQFF.